Below, 9 T cell receptor beta chains from the same sample are listed, as sequenced in a study of regulatory T cells in long-lasting Graves disease. The time point here: persistent/refractory GD, antithyroid drugs over 5 years with positive TRAb. With RNA extracted from PBMCs as input, the TCR library was made. iRepertoire HTBI primers and Arm-PCR of CDR3 regions built TCR beta libraries. TCRdb reprocessed the multiplex PCR reads via MiXCR and lists one record per CDR3 protein. Of hundreds of thousands of distinct CDR3 sequences in the sample, approximately 29% were seen once. Sequencing used peripheral blood mononuclear cells (PBMCs), obtained when the disease was refractory, from a patient treated with antithyroid drugs. The receptors here all came from a female donor with Graves disease.

The chain recombines TRBV28 with TRBJ1-2; tentatively, D is TRBD1 (5 bases). The V gene lost 2 bases and the J gene lost 5 bases, with 15 bases spanning the gap. Germline V CDR1 and CDR2: MDHEN, SYDVKM. This CDR3 region has 15 residues. The CDR3, as DNA: TGTGCCAGCAGTTTAACCGGGACCGATAGATATGGCTACACCTTC. Protein product: CASSLTGTDRYGYTF.

The CDR3 sequence: CSAMKRNTEAFF. CDR3 sequence (DNA): TGCAGTGCTATGAAGCGGAACACTGAAGCTTTCTTT. V and J are TRBV20-1 and TRBJ1-1; D unresolved. Deletions cut 4 bases from V and 1 base from J, with 7 bases between. Looked up from germline, CDR1 is DFQATT and CDR2 is SNEGSKA (reference sequence). This CDR3 comprises 12 residues.

This clonotype was counted between two and nine times. The CDR3: CSARDHSDQETQYF. The DNA for the CDR3 is TGCAGTGCTAGAGATCACTCAGACCAAGAGACCCAGTACTTC. The J gene is TRBJ2-5, the V gene TRBV20-1, with unresolved D. The germline V gene encodes CDR1 DFQATT and CDR2 SNEGSKA (reference sequence). The CDR3 has 14 residues. V lost 0 bases and J lost 0, with 8 bases in between.

In this sample, this clonotype turned up a few times. The rearrangement uses TRBV18 and TRBJ1-1; no clear D gene. V was shortened by 1 base and J by 5 bases, with 8 bases between the two germline ends. This CDR3 contains 13 residues. CDR1 KGHSH and CDR2 LQKENI come from the germline V gene. Here the CDR3 reads CASSPHRWTEAFF. The CDR3 DNA follows: TGTGCCAGCTCACCACACCGGTGGACTGAAGCTTTCTTT.

V usage is TRBV20-1 and J usage is TRBJ1-5; possible D gene TRBD1, 6 bases. Deletions cut 1 base from V and 0 bases from J, with 10 bases between. Germline V gene sequence: CDR1 DFQATT, CDR2 SNEGSKA (reference sequence). The CDR3 is made up of 15 amino acids. The CDR3: CSARGGGNSNQPQHF. The DNA for the CDR3 is TGCAGTGCTAGAGGAGGGGGAAATAGCAATCAGCCCCAGCATTTT.

This clonotype was seen more than once but under ten times. The chain joins TRBV5-1 to TRBJ2-7, with D perhaps matching TRBD2 (6 bases). The V gene lost 0 bases and the J gene lost 6 bases, with 16 bases spanning the gap. This CDR3 region has 15 residues. The germline CDR1 and CDR2 sequences are SGHRS and YFSETQ. The CDR3 is CASSLASSGRGEQYF. The CDR3 coding sequence is TGCGCCAGCAGCTTGGCCTCGTCAGGGCGGGGCGAGCAGTACTTC. The whole variable domain, remainder taken from reference TRBV5-1 and TRBJ2-7, is KAGVTQTPRYLIKTRGQQVTLSCSPISGHRSVSWYQQTPGQGLQFLFEYFSETQRNKGNFPGRFSGRQFSNSRSEMNVSTLELGDSALYLCASSLASSGRGEQYFGPGTRLTVT.

The sample holds a few counts of this clonotype. This chain connects TRBV10-3 to TRBJ2-7; D may be TRBD2 (6 bases). The CDR3 length is 15 residues. The V and J ends lost 4 bases and 6 bases respectively, with 19 bases between them. In germline, CDR1 is ENHRY, CDR2 SYGVKD. The CDR3 spells CAISVVAAPLGEQYF. In DNA, the CDR3 is TGTGCCATCAGTGTGGTAGCGGCCCCTTTGGGCGAGCAGTACTTC.

The chain combines TRBV28 with TRBJ1-1; D remains ambiguous. The germline CDR1 and CDR2 sequences are MDHEN and SYDVKM. V was trimmed by 3 bases and J by 3 bases, leaving 11 bases between them. This CDR3 contains 14 residues. This CDR3 reads CASSFSNSHTEAFF. The DNA of the CDR3 is TGTGCCAGCAGTTTCTCCAACTCCCACACTGAAGCTTTCTTT.

The chain employs TRBV29-1 and TRBJ2-5; D is perhaps TRBD1 (6 bases). From germline, CDR1 is SQVTM and CDR2 ANQGSEA. The CDR3 is made up of 13 amino acids. V was pared by 4 bases and J by 5 bases, with 14 bases between. CDR3 loop: CSVGQAQGETQYF. The CDR3 DNA follows: TGCAGCGTTGGACAGGCCCAAGGGGAGACCCAGTACTTC.